This TCR beta chain is drawn from a study of cytomegalovirus exposure and HLA in healthy donors (dated by TCRdb to about 2017). As for the study more broadly: According to an earlier analysis of a few hundred of the donors, about 179 million T cells yielded 117 million unique TCR beta sequences and around 280 Gb of sequence data. Roughly 300 gigabases of sequencing data and roughly 80 million unique TCR sequences made up an early release that covered approximately 620 HLA-typed donors. The genetic ancestry cluster associated with self-reported Caucasian donors included around 76% of the 398 genotyped donors. The study aimed to test whether signatures of past pathogen exposure could be identified by cataloging public T cell receptors. The study profiled the T cell repertoires of 500 to 800 subjects by immunosequencing and related them to cytomegalovirus serostatus. A separate validation cohort of roughly 130 different subjects was used in addition to the 666-subject first cohort. To predict cytomegalovirus infection status, the study brought together high-throughput TCR immunosequencing, statistical association of individual TCRs with disease status, and machine learning. In a later analysis, previously published TCR beta repertoires from some 640 donors were re-analyzed and high-resolution HLA genotyping was added so that TCR occurrence patterns could be studied. Rather than drawing on any new phenotypic data, the later analysis identified candidate immune exposures from TCR beta sequences and the way those sequences occurred across donors. In an earlier analysis of roughly 600 of the donors, high-throughput TCR beta sequencing was used to judge whether each TCR beta V gene segment behaved as functional or pseudogenic. Alongside the repertoire data, information on donor age, sex, ethnicity and CMV serostatus was compiled. Genome-wide SNP genotypes for about 55% of the 666 donors were used in a later genetic analysis, which treated that subset as a discovery cohort. Every repertoire in the discovery cohort had been generated on one and the same sequencing platform. Class I and class II HLA loci were covered by the typing at four-digit resolution. Typing coverage differed by locus: A, B, C, DRB1 and DQB1 were typed in roughly 629-630 donors, DQA1 in about 550, DPA1 in some 610, and DPB1 in just under 490. Roughly 5 DR-DQ haplotypes were handled as single units for association and clustering, since linkage in the cohort was strong. Among roughly 400 genotyped donors of the cohort, an average of approximately 230,000 unique TCR beta nucleotide sequences were sequenced per donor, approximately 20% of them non-productive. Points the paper makes about the study in general: A later genetic analysis reported fewer N-insertions in productive TCRs among donors in an Asian-associated ancestry cluster than the roughly 640-donor mean. In an earlier analysis of 587 of the donors, most TCR beta V segments were observed in productive rearrangements about 87% or about 30% of the time, broadly matching IMGT annotations. A cluster of highly shared sequence variants was judged likely to be a technical artifact of the sequencing pipeline. Strong co-occurrence of HLA alleles, especially DR and DQ, made assigning TCR associations to individual alleles difficult. Because the 87-base-pair reads could not distinguish some IMGT-functional V segments, including TRBV6-2 and TRBV6-3, those segments were excluded. Roughly 15 rarely observed V segments, including chromosome 9 orphons, were excluded from the earlier analysis of some 590 of the donors because counts were too low. Roughly uniform sequencing depth across donors was assumed in presence/absence analyses, although this assumption may not hold. The classifier was reported to diagnose cytomegalovirus status with high specificity and sensitivity in both the original cohort and the validation cohort. In a later genetic analysis, a missense DCLRE1C variant was associated with V-gene and J-gene trimming of TCR beta chains, and the association was replicated in an independent cohort. According to a later analysis, parvovirus B19, influenza, CMV and Epstein-Barr virus appeared linked to several top co-occurrence clusters. The authors suggested that the approach could potentially be extended to other disease states and immunological phenotypes. Because HLA typing was unavailable for some donors at each locus, only the typed subset was used in association tests. In this cohort, only TCR beta chains were sequenced, and detectable features were limited by the absence of alpha or paired-chain data. A later analysis found that most CMV-associated TCR beta chains appeared HLA-restricted, with HLA associations seemingly driven largely by CMV exposure. In the study, about 150 TCR beta chains were listed as associated with cytomegalovirus. A further reported finding was that TCR beta sequences accurately predicted the HLA-A and HLA-B alleles for most subjects in the first cohort. Three of the identified cytomegalovirus-associated TCR beta chains were confirmed in vitro to be specific for cytomegalovirus antigens. Immune exposure information for the cohort was limited to CMV serostatus. In a later analysis, HLA-associated TCR beta chains showed more clonal expansion and lower generation probabilities than non-associated chains that were equally common. According to a later analysis, TCR association rates differed among HLA loci, with DRB1 alleles showing the most associated TCRs and HLA-C alleles showing the fewest. Linkage disequilibrium might explain the correlated functional status among segregating V segments, but an unknown experimental factor could not be excluded. A later analysis associated about 18,000 TCR beta sequences with specific HLA alleles at a false discovery rate of 0.05. Most TCR sequences were observed very rarely across donors, whereas some public TCRs were present in many individuals.

The library was built by means of the immunoSEQ multiplex PCR assay. For the multiplex PCR, a mixture combining 60 forward primers for TCR Vbeta segments and 13 reverse primers for TCR Jbeta segments was used. The CDR3 region of rearranged TCR beta genes was amplified from genomic DNA with a multiplex PCR assay. On the Illumina HiSeq System, the amplified TCR beta libraries were sequenced as 87-base-pair reads. Per the original workflow: Across the roughly 600 repertoires, a later analysis counted around 80 million unique TCR beta chains, some 11 million of which were shared by at least two donors. Raw reads were error-corrected and collapsed into unique sequences with a nearest-neighbor algorithm that merged closely related sequences to remove PCR and sequencing errors. CDR3 sequences were aligned to IMGT reference sequences to assign V, D and J gene segments. For a sequence to be retained, a match of at least six nucleotides was required to both a V gene segment and a J gene segment. A rearrangement counted as productive if the CDR3 had no stop codons and remained in frame with V and J, and every other rearrangement counted as non-productive. Following IMGT convention, CDR3 was defined as the stretch from the second conserved V-encoded cysteine to the conserved J-encoded phenylalanine. In an earlier analysis of 550 to 650 of the donors, sequences lacking an unambiguous match to a single V gene segment were excluded. An earlier analysis of under 750 of the donors called V segments functional above 56.7% productive rearrangements and segregating when the between-donor standard deviation exceeded 5%. To diagnose cytomegalovirus status from the catalog of TCR beta chain sequences, a statistical classification framework was built. V and J gene assignment, in a later analysis, came from comparing TCR nucleotide sequences with IMGT/GENE-DB human TR gene sequences. The TCRdist pipeline was used in a later analysis to assign CDR3 sequences and most-parsimonious VDJ recombination scenarios. In a later analysis, every TCR beta chain was defined by the combination of its CDR3 amino acid sequence and its V-gene family, and reads without a unique V-gene family were dropped. As a way to deal with suspected cross-contamination and a sequencing artifact, a later analysis dropped 450 to 700 nucleotide sequences that were highly shared and had low generation probability. A later analysis calculated a clonal expansion index for each public chain from normalized within-repertoire ranks of inferred template counts. In a later analysis, generation probabilities were computed with a VDJ recombination model fitted to out-of-frame rearrangements, and the resulting probabilities were checked against IGoR. In a later analysis, TCR-TCR, TCR-HLA and TCR-CMV co-occurrence was scored with hypergeometric tests, and a repertoire-size bias correction was applied to TCR pairs. In a later analysis, false discovery rates were estimated by permuting HLA or CMV assignments 20 times. In a later analysis, co-occurring TCRs were grouped using DBSCAN, with TCRdist sequence similarity added in when clustering inside HLA-allele-positive subsets. Repertoires with fewer than 30,000 or more than 120,000 public chains, plus five repertoires with anomalous nucleotide sharing, were excluded from co-occurrence clustering. Imported from immuneACCESS, the table was reduced by TCRdb to in-frame sequences with V and J called. These copies leave out some clones; in studies compared against another copy, an unresolved V gene accounts for under half, and the cause of the remainder is not known. From that table come the V and J calls and clone size; the DNA was used to work out D and trimming. The sample table records some 160,000 clones; about 64% of these occur just once. The ten largest clonotypes hold about 4.7% of the sample.

The cohort was made up of around 720 healthy bone marrow donors. At the time of sampling, all cohort members were nominally healthy, though unrecorded immune exposures were likely present. The donor was CMV seronegative and belonged to the group of over 350 seronegative cohort members. Each donor provided a peripheral blood sample, and peripheral blood mononuclear cells were used for TCR beta sequencing. Genomic DNA was extracted from the blood cell samples with the Qiagen DNeasy Blood Extraction Kit. On this clone: This clone's antigen is unknown. No much larger clonotype is one base removed from it; base qualities were not supplied.

V is cut by 7 bases and J by 7 bases, and the space between the germline ends is 22 bases. The CDR3 contains 16 residues, cysteine and phenylalanine counted. Of all the DNA, just the CDR3 is kept, 48 bases in frame from base 1. CDR1 and CDR2, per the germline V gene, are MDHEN and SYDVKM. The V and J segments used are TRBV28 and TRBJ1-4, with a weak D call of TRBD1 (6 bases match). Sample: PBMCs. The receptor was isolated from a man aged 55 to 70 in good health and CMV-seronegative. The CDR3 in this case is CASISRRGGFTEKLFF. The sequenced DNA is TGTGCCAGCATTAGTCGTAGAGGGGGTTTTACTGAAAAACTGTTTTTT.